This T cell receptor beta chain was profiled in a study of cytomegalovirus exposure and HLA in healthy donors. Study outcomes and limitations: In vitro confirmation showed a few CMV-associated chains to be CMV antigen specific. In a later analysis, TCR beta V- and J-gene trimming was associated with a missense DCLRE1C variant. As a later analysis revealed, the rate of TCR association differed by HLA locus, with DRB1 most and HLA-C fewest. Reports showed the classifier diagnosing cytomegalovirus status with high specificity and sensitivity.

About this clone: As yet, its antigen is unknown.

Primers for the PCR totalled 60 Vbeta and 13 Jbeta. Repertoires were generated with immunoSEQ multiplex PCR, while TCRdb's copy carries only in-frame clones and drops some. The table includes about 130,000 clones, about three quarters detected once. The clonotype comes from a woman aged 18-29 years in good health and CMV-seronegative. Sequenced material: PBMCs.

This chain's CDR3 is CASSSFAGAGDTQYF. As DNA, the CDR3 is TGTGCCAGCAGCTCTTTTGCGGGAGCGGGAGATACGCAGTATTTT. The chain recombines TRBV9 with TRBJ2-3; TRBD2 agrees at 7 bases. The V gene end was trimmed by 4 bases and the J gene end by 5 bases; junction bases not matched to a gene: 10. From germline, CDR1 is SGDLS and CDR2 YYNGEE. This CDR3 comprises 15 residues.